Below are 20 T cell receptor beta chains sequenced from a single sample in a study of blood T cells in healthy people across ages. With a J-beta primer mix and a sample-barcoded 5' primer, a second PCR ran 7 to 11 cycles. Each CDR3 protein is one row after TCRdb ran MiXCR on the 5' RACE reads. The sample consists of 800,000 or so distinct CDR3 sequences, roughly 25% of them appearing once. These data also formed part of another study, on T cells of mothers and their children.

Sequencing used blood. Receptor source: a boy younger than 18 in good health.

The CDR3 loop reads CASSLDASGTNTDTQYF. CDR3 nucleotide sequence: TGTGCCAGCAGCTTAGACGCTAGCGGGACAAACACAGATACGCAGTATTTT. The chain combines TRBV7-9 with TRBJ2-3, with 9 bases that match TRBD2. Losses at the gene ends were 1 base for V and 2 bases for J; bases not matched to a gene: 7. Germline V gives CDR1 SEHNR, CDR2 FQNEAQ (reference sequence). This CDR3 contains 17 residues.

The chain employs TRBV7-2 and TRBJ2-7; 10 positions agree with TRBD2. The length of the CDR3 is 14 residues. Trimming removed 5 bases from V and 6 bases from J; junction bases left unmatched: 7. Germline-derived CDR1 and CDR2 are SGHTA and FQGNSA. The CDR3 region is CASSQLAGKGEQYF. CDR3 DNA sequence: TGTGCCAGCAGCCAACTAGCGGGGAAGGGCGAGCAGTACTTC.

In this sample, this clonotype turned up once. The chain links TRBV20-1 to TRBJ2-3; D ambiguous. The CDR3 consists of 13 residues. Germline CDR1 DFQATT, CDR2 SNEGSKA (reference sequence). Trimming shortened V by 0 bases and J by 6 bases, and 10 bases separated the two germline ends. As DNA, the CDR3 is TGCAGTGCTAGAGATTTTATACTGGATACGCAGTATTTT. Translating it yields CSARDFILDTQYF.

The CDR3 sequence: CASGAATNYGYTF. The CDR3 DNA reads as TGCGCCAGCGGGGCAGCAACTAACTATGGCTACACCTTC. The V call is TRBV5-1, the J call TRBJ1-2, with D possibly TRBD1 on 5 matching bases. V lost 7 bases and J 0 bases, leaving 10 bases between the germline ends. Germline lookup yields CDR1 SGHRS and CDR2 YFSETQ. CDR3 length: 13 amino acids. Using reference TRBV5-1 and TRBJ1-2 for the parts outside the CDR3, the full variable domain is KAGVTQTPRYLIKTRGQQVTLSCSPISGHRSVSWYQQTPGQGLQFLFEYFSETQRNKGNFPGRFSGRQFSNSRSEMNVSTLELGDSALYLCASGAATNYGYTFGSGTRLTVV.

This clonotype occurred a few times. The chain is built from TRBV7-9 and TRBJ2-7; 8 bases match TRBD2. The CDR3 is 17 amino acids. Per the germline V gene, CDR1 is SEHNR and CDR2 is FQNEAQ (reference sequence). J was trimmed by 3 bases and V by 5 bases; bases with no gene match: 15. CDR3 nucleotides: TGTGCCAGCAGCCCCCCCCCAGCGGGAGCCCCAGGCTACGAGCAGTACTTC. Amino acid sequence: CASSPPPAGAPGYEQYF.

V usage is TRBV6-5 and J usage is TRBJ2-1; either TRBD1 or TRBD2 may fit D (6 bases each). Looked up from germline, CDR1 is MNHEY and CDR2 is SVGAGI. This CDR3 region has 17 residues. V lost 2 bases and J 5 bases, leaving 19 bases between the germline ends. This CDR3 reads CASSYLRGYSGNNEQFF. For the CDR3, the DNA is TGTGCCAGCAGTTACCTCAGGGGTTATAGCGGCAACAATGAGCAGTTCTTC.

This clonotype was observed a handful of times. This rearrangement joins TRBV9 to TRBJ2-4, with 7 nucleotides matching TRBD1. CDR3 length: 14 residues. Germline V gene lookup returns CDR1 SGDLS and CDR2 YYNGEE. With 4 bases clipped from V and 6 bases from J, the junction kept 7 bases outside the gene matches. CDR3 sequence (DNA): TGTGCCAGCAGCCACCGGACAGGTACAAACATTCAGTACTTC. Translated, it gives CASSHRTGTNIQYF.

The chain joins TRBV2 to TRBJ1-1; no definite D call. V was pared by 7 bases and J by 0 bases, with 9 bases between. Germline loops: CDR1 SNHLY, CDR2 FYNNEI. CDR3 length: 13 residues. CDR3 amino acids: CASTIDLNTEAFF. The CDR3 bases are TGTGCCAGCACTATCGACCTGAACACTGAAGCTTTCTTT.

This clonotype occurred a few times. The J gene is TRBJ2-7, the V gene TRBV4-3; TRBD2 matches at 15 bases. The trim removed 4 bases at V and 3 bases at J, leaving 10 bases unmatched. There are 18 residues in the CDR3. Germline CDR1 is LGHNA and CDR2 is YSLEER. CDR3 nucleotide sequence: TGCGCCAGCAGCCGAAAGAGGACTAGCGGGAGGGCAGGCTACGAGCAGTACTTC. Translated: CASSRKRTSGRAGYEQYF.

To note about this clonotype: It may be a read error: a sequence one base away is much more abundant. The CDR3 sequence is CASSLGESSYEQYF. The CDR3 nucleotides are TGTGCCAGCAGTTTGGGGGAGAGCTCCTACGAGCAGTACTTC. The chain links TRBV28 to TRBJ2-7, with D tentatively TRBD1 or TRBD2 (5 bases each). Trimming left V 3 bases short and J 0 bases short, with 9 bases between. Germline assignment: CDR1 MDHEN and CDR2 SYDVKM. The CDR3 spans 14 residues.

The rearrangement uses TRBV12-3 or TRBV12-4 and TRBJ2-5, with 7 nucleotides matching TRBD2. V dropped 5 bases and J dropped 2; count of bases not matched to a gene: 17. The CDR3 has 18 amino acids. The CDR3, as DNA: TGTGCCAGCAGTCACAGCCCCAGGCGGCGGGAGCCTCAAGAGACCCAGTACTTC. Its protein product is CASSHSPRRREPQETQYF.

The chain links TRBV7-2 to TRBJ2-3; D possibly matches TRBD1 or TRBD2 (8 bases each). The CDR3 has 18 residues. V lost 4 bases and J lost 2, with 22 bases in between. Per germline, CDR1 SGHTA and CDR2 FQGNSA. CDR3 loop: CASSYRGSAGGPTDTQYF. The CDR3 nucleotides are TGTGCCAGCAGCTACAGGGGGTCGGCGGGGGGACCCACAGATACGCAGTATTTT.

This clonotype occurred a few times. This chain uses TRBV15 with TRBJ2-1; 8 bases line up with TRBD1. From germline, CDR1 is LNHNV and CDR2 YYDKDF (reference sequence). The length of the CDR3 is 14 residues. Losses at the gene ends were 5 bases for V and 6 bases for J; bases not matched to a gene: 6. In DNA, the CDR3 is TGTGCCACCAGCGGAAAGGACAGGGTCAATGAGCAGTTCTTC. This gives the protein CATSGKDRVNEQFF.

This clonotype was recorded a few times. This chain connects TRBV5-1 to TRBJ2-4, with D tentatively TRBD2 (6 bases). CDR1 SGHRS and CDR2 YFSETQ come from the germline V gene. The CDR3 length is 15 residues. V lost 5 bases to trimming and J lost 7 bases, with 19 bases between them. The CDR3 coding sequence is TGCGCCAGCAGTTGGGGGGATCCGGACTGGAACATTCAGTACTTC. The encoded protein is CASSWGDPDWNIQYF.

This clonotype occurred a few times. The rearrangement links TRBV29-1 to TRBJ2-3; TRBD2 matches 10 bases. V dropped 0 bases and J dropped 9; count of bases not matched to a gene: 12. Germline loops: CDR1 SQVTM, CDR2 ANQGSEA. The CDR3 contains 16 residues. CDR3 in amino acids: CSVEDFGTSGKVTQYF. CDR3 nucleotide sequence: TGCAGCGTTGAAGATTTCGGCACTAGCGGGAAGGTAACGCAGTATTTT.

The V call is TRBV27, the J call TRBJ2-3; the D gene is possibly TRBD2 (6 bases). The CDR3 runs to 18 residues. The V gene lost 4 bases and the J gene lost 0 bases, with 20 bases spanning the gap. Germline loops: CDR1 MNHEY, CDR2 SMNVEV (reference sequence). The CDR3 region has the DNA TGTGCCAGCAGTTCCCTCTTATCCGGGACTCTTAGCACAGATACGCAGTATTTT. As protein: CASSSLLSGTLSTDTQYF.

The rearrangement joins TRBV3-1 to TRBJ2-5; TRBD2 matches 14 bases. Judging by the DNA end, TRBJ2-1 fits better; the J call may be wrong. Germline V CDR1 and CDR2: LGHDT, YNNKEL (reference sequence). The CDR3 is 17 amino acids. CDR3 loop: CASRQTSGREHYNEQFF. The CDR3 DNA is TGTGCCAGCAGACAGACTAGCGGGAGGGAACACTACAATGAGCAGTTCTTC.

The V gene is TRBV7-2, the J gene TRBJ2-5; D is perhaps TRBD1 or TRBD2 (5 bases each). V lost 4 bases and J 2 bases, leaving 14 bases between the germline ends. The CDR3 contains 15 residues. Germline loops: CDR1 SGHTA, CDR2 FQGNSA. DNA for the CDR3: TGTGCCAGCAGCTCGCCGGGACCCCGGCAAGAGACCCAGTACTTC. Translated, it gives CASSSPGPRQETQYF.

The rearrangement uses TRBV7-9 and TRBJ2-1; D assignment may be TRBD1 or TRBD2 (6 bases each). The J call may be wrong; the DNA end is better matched by TRBJ2-7. The V gene's germline CDR1 is SEHNR and CDR2 FQNEAQ (reference sequence). This CDR3 region has 16 residues. Written as DNA, the CDR3 is TGTGCCAGCAGCTTAGAAGGGGGACTTGGTTTCTACGAGCAGTACTTC. Translating it yields CASSLEGGLGFYEQYF.

This clonotype was picked up a small number of times. This sequence joins TRBV13 and TRBJ2-4, with a tentative D call TRBD1 (5 bases). Germline loops: CDR1 PRHDT, CDR2 FYEKMQ (reference sequence). V gave up 6 bases and J gave up 7 bases, with 22 bases separating them. The CDR3 is 16 residues long. The CDR3 sequence is CASSSKGGAFSNIQYF. The CDR3, as DNA: TGTGCCAGCAGTTCAAAGGGTGGGGCATTTTCGAACATTCAGTACTTC.